The next 25 T cell receptor beta chains were all read from a single sample in a study of beta chain features in type 1 diabetes. The study reverse transcribed the entire isolated RNA, so it sequenced expressed TCRB transcripts. Clones were read by immunoSEQ multiplex PCR, and TCRdb kept only the in-frame ones, dropping some. This table has under 400,000 clones, less than 15% appearing once. Sequenced input: central memory CD4+ T cells from blood. The receptor set was obtained from a man between 25 and 39 years old in good health.

The genes are TRBV27 and TRBJ1-6; the D gene is possibly TRBD1 (6 bases). The V gene's germline CDR1 is MNHEY and CDR2 SMNVEV (reference sequence). CDR3 size: 14 residues. The ends were cut back, 6 bases at V and 10 bases at J, with 16 bases in the middle. The CDR3 nucleotides are TGTGCCAGCAGCTCGGACAGCCCTCGGTCACCCCTCCACTTT. Its translation: CASSSDSPRSPLHF.

The CDR3 loop reads CASSLGHQGGNEQFF. The CDR3 region has the DNA TGTGCCAGCAGCTTGGGCCACCAGGGGGGAAATGAGCAGTTCTTC. The V call is TRBV5-6, the J call TRBJ2-1; a possible D gene is TRBD1 (7 bases). Per the germline V gene, CDR1 is SGHDT and CDR2 is YYEEEE. This CDR3 spans 15 amino acids. Between the trimmed V and J ends, which lost 0 bases and 7 bases, there was a span of 14 bases.

This chain links TRBV6-5 with TRBJ1-2; D is possibly TRBD1 (5 bases). The CDR3 contains 15 residues. Germline CDR1 reads MNHEY; CDR2 reads SVGAGI. V was pared by 6 bases and J by 5 bases, with 19 bases between. This CDR3 is CASRETADSGYGYTF. The CDR3 DNA reads TGTGCCAGCAGGGAAACCGCCGACAGTGGGTATGGCTACACCTTC.

This clone has only a few counts. This chain joins TRBV5-5 and TRBJ2-5; D gene ambiguous. Trimming removed 4 bases at V and 5 bases at J, with 12 bases between. This CDR3 has 13 amino acids. In germline, CDR1 is SGHKS, CDR2 YYEKEE (reference sequence). The CDR3 loop reads CASSQSSVETQYF. The CDR3 region has the DNA TGTGCCAGCAGCCAATCTTCGGTGGAGACCCAGTACTTC.

There are a few counts of this clone. The chain uses TRBV27 and TRBJ2-5; unclear D gene. Germline V lookup: CDR1 MNHEY, CDR2 SMNVEV (reference sequence). Trimming pared 8 bases from V and 1 base from J, leaving 11 bases between. CDR3 length: 13 amino acids. The CDR3 is CASRRWIQETQYF. CDR3 in DNA: TGTGCCAGCCGTCGGTGGATCCAAGAGACCCAGTACTTC.

The rearrangement uses TRBV7-2 and TRBJ2-1; 7 bases are a match to TRBD2. The V gene end was trimmed by 5 bases and the J gene end by 6 bases; junction bases not matched to a gene: 13. This CDR3 has 16 residues. CDR1 and CDR2 (germline): SGHTA, FQGNSA. In nucleotides, the CDR3 is TGTGCCAGCAGCCCCTGGCCCCGCGGGGGATCCAATGAGCAGTTCTTC. Its protein product is CASSPWPRGGSNEQFF.

This clone was detected a few times. At one end, the junction sequence differs from germline, possibly due to a read error. V gene TRBV4-2 combines with J gene TRBJ1-5, with D unresolved. Germline V gene data show CDR1 as LGHNA and CDR2 as YNFKEQ. This CDR3 has 14 residues. CDR3 DNA: TGTGCCAGCAGCCAAGATCAGTTGAATCGGCCCCAGCATTTT. The encoded protein is CASSQDQLNRPQHF.

This clone showed up many times. This chain connects TRBV5-4 to TRBJ2-7; 7 positions match TRBD1. The germline gives CDR1 SGHNT, CDR2 YYREEE (reference sequence). Germline trimming cut 0 bases from V and 4 bases from J; bases unmatched to any gene: 7. The CDR3 has 15 amino acids. The CDR3 DNA reads TGTGCCAGCAGCTTGGAAGGGACAGCGAGTTACGAGCAGTACTTC. It yields the protein CASSLEGTASYEQYF.

This clone was observed a few times. The rearrangement uses TRBV7-9 and TRBJ1-4; D is possibly TRBD1 (6 bases). Looked up from germline, CDR1 is SEHNR and CDR2 is FQNEAQ (reference sequence). The CDR3 runs 15 residues. V gave up 2 bases and J gave up 8 bases, with 15 bases separating them. CDR3 sequence: CASSLSGAVGEKLFF. DNA of the CDR3: TGTGCCAGCAGCTTATCGGGGGCCGTAGGAGAAAAACTGTTTTTT.

This clone was observed a single time. The genes are TRBV19 and TRBJ2-3, with 10 bases lining up with TRBD1. Per germline, CDR1 LNHDA and CDR2 SQIVND (reference sequence). The CDR3 is 16 residues long. V dropped 4 bases and J dropped 5; count of bases not matched to a gene: 9. This CDR3 is CASSTSTGGEGDTQYF. CDR3 in DNA: TGTGCCAGTAGTACTTCGACAGGGGGCGAGGGAGATACGCAGTATTTT.

The chain employs TRBV30 and TRBJ2-2, with a possible D match to TRBD1 (5 bases). V lost 3 bases and J 3 bases, leaving 20 bases between the germline ends. The CDR3 sequence is 17 residues long. The germline V gene has CDR1 GTSNPN and CDR2 SVGIG (reference sequence). The DNA for the CDR3 is TGTGCCTGGAGGAAACTGAGCTGGGGCATTGACACCGGGGAGCTGTTTTTT. Encoded protein: CAWRKLSWGIDTGELFF. The full variable domain, completed using reference TRBV30 and TRBJ2-2, is SQTIHQWPATLVQPVGSPLSLECTVEGTSNPNLYWYRQAAGRGLQLLFYSVGIGQISSEVPQNLSASRPQDRQFILSSKKLLLSDSGFYLCAWRKLSWGIDTGELFFGEGSRLTVL.

This clone was detected a few times. The chain joins TRBV30 to TRBJ1-1; TRBD1 agrees at 7 bases. The CDR3 has 14 amino acids. The ends lost 8 bases at V and 0 bases at J; junction bases unmatched: 9. Germline CDR1 reads GTSNPN; CDR2 reads SVGIG (reference sequence). The CDR3 here is CAGPGQSLNTEAFF. The CDR3 DNA sequence: TGTGCCGGGCCGGGACAGAGTTTGAACACTGAAGCTTTCTTT.

Only a few counts were recorded for this clone. The chain has TRBV6-4 and TRBJ2-1; D is tentatively TRBD1 or TRBD2 (5 bases each). Germline V gene data show CDR1 as MRHNA and CDR2 as SNTAGT. This CDR3 has 16 amino acids. The V gene lost 5 bases and the J gene lost 6 bases, with 20 bases spanning the gap. The CDR3 protein is CASSRSGLPLGNEQFF. Written as DNA, the CDR3 is TGTGCCAGCAGTCGGTCGGGGCTCCCTTTGGGCAATGAGCAGTTCTTC.

This clone was seen a handful of times. The chain carries TRBV6-1 and TRBJ2-1, with 11 bases identical to TRBD2. The junction had 11 bases not matched to a gene; V was cut back by 10 bases and J by 6 bases. Germline V gene sequence: CDR1 MNHNS, CDR2 SASEGT. This CDR3 has 15 amino acids. CDR3 loop: CATTGDGTSGNEQFF. CDR3 DNA sequence: TGTGCCACCACCGGAGACGGGACTAGCGGCAATGAGCAGTTCTTC.

This clone was counted ten times or more. The chain employs TRBV7-2 and TRBJ2-3; TRBD2 matches at 12 bases. Looked up from germline, CDR1 is SGHTA and CDR2 is FQGNSA. The CDR3 is made up of 13 amino acids. The V segment lost 10 bases and the J segment 5 bases; nucleotides outside the gene matches: 4. The CDR3 reads CATSGGARDTQYF. DNA of the CDR3: TGTGCCACTAGCGGGGGGGCGAGAGATACGCAGTATTTT.

The genes are TRBV18 and TRBJ1-2; TRBD1 is a possible D gene (5 bases). Germline lookup yields CDR1 KGHSH and CDR2 LQKENI. There are 18 residues in the CDR3. The V end lost 2 bases, the J end lost 4 bases, and 23 bases lay between the germline ends. The CDR3 protein is CASSPLMIEGQRGYGYTF. As DNA, the CDR3 is TGTGCCAGCTCACCATTAATGATAGAGGGGCAACGTGGCTATGGCTACACCTTC.

In its sample, this clone was seen a few times. The J gene is TRBJ1-5, the V gene TRBV7-2; D perhaps matches TRBD1 (5 bases). CDR1 is SGHTA and CDR2 is FQGNSA in the germline V gene. CDR3 size: 16 residues. The ends were cut back, 0 bases at V and 7 bases at J, with 16 bases in the middle. In nucleotides, the CDR3 is TGTGCCAGCAGCTTAGCAAGCGGGGGAAGTGGGCAGCCCCAGCATTTT. Translation: CASSLASGGSGQPQHF.

The V gene is TRBV6-1, the J gene TRBJ1-5; D is unresolved. The V end was cut by 5 bases, the J end by 1 base, with 12 bases between. The germline CDR1 and CDR2 sequences are MNHNS and SASEGT. This CDR3 is built from 15 residues. Written as DNA, the CDR3 is TGTGCCAGCAGTCCTTTAGGCGGGAGCAATCAGCCCCAGCATTTT. Translated, it gives CASSPLGGSNQPQHF.

A remark on this clone: This may be a read error, as it is one base from a much larger clone. The rearrangement joins TRBV5-1 to TRBJ2-5, with 11 bases fitting TRBD2. The DNA matches TRBJ2-4 better at its end, which makes the J call doubtful. From germline, CDR1 is SGHRS and CDR2 YFSETQ. The CDR3 runs 15 residues. This CDR3 is CASSYSGGAGNIQYF. CDR3 coding DNA: TGCGCCAGCAGCTATAGCGGGGGGGCCGGAAACATTCAGTACTTC.

This clone came up a few times. The gene calls are TRBV11-3 and TRBJ1-1; D uncertain. The CDR3 has 12 amino acids. V lost 0 bases and J 8 bases, leaving 7 bases between the germline ends. Germline V gene data show CDR1 as SGHNT and CDR2 as YENEEA. DNA of the CDR3: TGTGCCAGCAGCTTAGAGCGGGGAGAAGCTTTCTTT. Protein: CASSLERGEAFF. The entire variable domain, with the rest obtained from reference TRBV11-3 and TRBJ1-1, is as follows: EAGVVQSPRYKIIEKKQPVAFWCNPISGHNTLYWYLQNLGQGPELLIRYENEEAVDDSQLPKDRFSAERLKGVDSTLKIQPAELGDSAVYLCASSLERGEAFFGQGTRLTVV.

This clone was recorded at least ten times. The V and J genes are TRBV14 and TRBJ2-1; D unresolved. Deletions cut 4 bases from V and 7 bases from J, with 11 bases between. The length of the CDR3 is 13 residues. Germline V gene lookup returns CDR1 SGHDN and CDR2 FVKESK. CDR3 nucleotide sequence: TGTGCCAGCAGCCGCGATATTCGGAATGAGCAGTTCTTC. This sequence encodes CASSRDIRNEQFF.

This clone was counted at least ten times. The chain carries TRBV4-3 and TRBJ2-3; a possible D gene is TRBD2 (6 bases). Germline CDR1 reads LGHNA; CDR2 reads YSLEER. This CDR3 region has 15 residues. The V gene lost 1 base and the J gene lost 6 bases, with 14 bases spanning the gap. The CDR3 protein is CASSQGSGTRDTQYF. In DNA form, the CDR3 reads TGCGCCAGCAGCCAAGGTAGCGGAACCAGGGATACGCAGTATTTT.

In this sample, this clone turned up many times. This chain uses TRBV10-3 with TRBJ2-7; the D gene is possibly TRBD2 (5 bases). V dropped 6 bases and J dropped 6 bases, with 15 bases sitting between them. CDR3 length: 13 residues. From germline, CDR1 is ENHRY and CDR2 SYGVKD. CDR3 nucleotides: TGTGCCATCAGCGACAAGTGGGCGGGCGAGCAGTACGTC. It yields the protein CAISDKWAGEQYV.

V gene TRBV6-1 combines with J gene TRBJ2-5; tentative D call: TRBD2 (6 bases). CDR3 length equals 15 residues. Trimming took off 7 bases at V and 1 base at J, with 16 bases between the two ends. Germline assignment: CDR1 MNHNS and CDR2 SASEGT. The CDR3 region has the DNA TGTGCCAGCACCGAAGGGCGGGGTCCCCAAGAGACCCAGTACTTC. It is translated as CASTEGRGPQETQYF.

J is TRBJ1-1 and V is TRBV5-8; 8 bases line up with TRBD1. After removal of 3 bases from V and 4 bases from J, the junction contained 5 bases not matched to a gene. This CDR3 region has 14 residues. Looked up from germline, CDR1 is SGHTS and CDR2 is YDEGEE. CDR3: CASSSTDRGTEAFF. Written as DNA, the CDR3 is TGTGCCAGCAGCTCAACCGACAGGGGCACTGAAGCTTTCTTT.